A single sample gave rise to the 20 T cell receptor beta chains below, sequenced in a study of cytomegalovirus exposure and HLA in healthy donors. Both 60 Vbeta primers and 13 Jbeta primers went into the PCR. Measured with immunoSEQ multiplex PCR; TCRdb has only the in-frame clones, and not every one. The sample holds 150,000 to 200,000 clones, roughly four fifths seen once. Sequences were obtained from PBMCs. Receptors were obtained from a man younger than 30 in good health and CMV-seronegative.

The rearrangement links TRBV5-1 to TRBJ2-3, with TRBD1 matching 8 bases. V lost 6 bases to trimming and J lost 1 base; unmatched junction nucleotides: 4. The CDR3 spans 14 residues. Germline V gene sequence: CDR1 SGHRS, CDR2 YFSETQ. The CDR3 sequence is CASTPGQGTDTQYF. The CDR3 DNA reads TGCGCCAGCACACCGGGACAGGGCACAGATACGCAGTATTTT.

J is TRBJ2-7 and V is TRBV6-5; 9 bases line up with TRBD2. The germline V gene has CDR1 MNHEY and CDR2 SVGAGI. J was trimmed by 2 bases and V by 5 bases; bases with no gene match: 7. This CDR3 is built from 15 residues. This CDR3 is CASSISGGAAYEQYF. CDR3 nucleotides: TGTGCCAGCAGTATTAGCGGGGGAGCGGCCTACGAGCAGTACTTC.

The J gene is TRBJ1-4, the V gene TRBV4-1; 7 bases map to TRBD1. The germline CDR1 and CDR2 sequences are MGHRA and YSYEKL. There are 15 residues in the CDR3. After removal of 0 bases from V and 8 bases from J, the junction contained 6 bases not matched to a gene. CDR3 amino acids: CASSQDQGQREKLFF. CDR3 nucleotide sequence: TGCGCCAGCAGCCAAGACCAGGGACAGAGGGAAAAACTGTTTTTT.

About this clone itself: One end of the junction is discordant with germline, which a read error may explain. The chain combines TRBV7-9 with TRBJ2-2; the D gene is possibly TRBD1 (6 bases). The length of the CDR3 is 13 residues. Germline loops: CDR1 SEHNR, CDR2 FQNEAQ (reference sequence). The CDR3 protein is CSSTATGSGELFF. CDR3 coding DNA: TGTTCCAGCACCGCAACAGGGTCCGGGGAGCTGTTTTTT.

The chain recombines TRBV6-1 with TRBJ1-6; 9 nucleotides agree with TRBD1. Trimming took 4 bases from V and 7 from J; bases not matched to a gene: 8. The CDR3 runs to 16 residues. Germline lookup yields CDR1 MNHNS and CDR2 SASEGT. CDR3 in DNA: TGTGCCAGCAGTGGAACTCCGGGACAGGGAAATTCACCCCTCCACTTT. Amino acids: CASSGTPGQGNSPLHF.

V gene TRBV2 combines with J gene TRBJ1-2; D ambiguous. Per the germline V gene, CDR1 is SNHLY and CDR2 is FYNNEI. The CDR3 contains 13 residues. The V and J ends lost 6 bases and 2 bases respectively, with 10 bases between them. In DNA form, the CDR3 reads TGTGCCAGCAGACCTACAGAGAACTATGGCTACACCTTC. This translates into CASRPTENYGYTF.

This clone counts as medium-sized. The rearrangement uses TRBV23-1 and TRBJ1-5, with 7 bases lining up with TRBD1. TRBV23-1 carries the ORF label, with uncertain function. The CDR3 loop spans 17 amino acids. Trimming took 2 bases from V and 6 from J; bases not matched to a gene: 13. CDR3 DNA sequence: TGCGCCAGCAGTCAACTCAATCCAGGGGGAACGGGTCAGCCCCAGCATTTT. Its translation is CASSQLNPGGTGQPQHF.

V gene TRBV29-1 combines with J gene TRBJ2-5, with D possibly matching TRBD1 (5 bases). Near its end, the DNA agrees better with TRBJ2-7, so the J call may be wrong. CDR1 is SQVTM and CDR2 is ANQGSEA in the germline V gene. This CDR3 has 14 residues. CDR3 nucleotide sequence: TGCAGCGTTGCCAGGGCCCTCAGCTCCTACGAGCAGTACTTC. This codes for CSVARALSSYEQYF.

This rearrangement joins TRBV11-3 to TRBJ1-3, with D possibly being TRBD1 (5 bases). The CDR3 has 16 amino acids. Trimming cost V 4 bases and J 2 bases, with 15 bases left between them. The V gene's germline CDR1 is SGHNT and CDR2 YENEEA. CDR3 region: CASSYSPQGPGNTIYF. CDR3 bases: TGTGCCAGCAGCTACTCTCCCCAGGGCCCTGGAAACACCATATATTTT.

The chain has TRBV6-5 and TRBJ2-7; 10 bases agree with TRBD2. Germline V CDR1 and CDR2: MNHEY, SVGAGI. This CDR3 has 16 residues. Germline trimming cut 4 bases from V and 4 bases from J; bases unmatched to any gene: 10. The CDR3 sequence is CASSSPSGSPPYEQYF. The CDR3 DNA reads as TGTGCCAGCAGTTCACCTAGCGGGAGTCCCCCTTACGAGCAGTACTTC.

The chain couples TRBV5-4 to TRBJ1-6; D remains unclear. Trimming took off 5 bases at V and 6 bases at J, with 9 bases between the two ends. The CDR3 is 13 residues long. Germline V gene data show CDR1 as SGHNT and CDR2 as YYREEE (reference sequence). The CDR3 DNA is TGTGCCAGCAGTGAGGAGTTTAATTCACCCCTCCACTTT. The encoded protein is CASSEEFNSPLHF.

The chain couples TRBV29-1 to TRBJ2-5, with D perhaps matching TRBD1 (6 bases). The end of the DNA is better explained by TRBJ2-7, so the J call may be wrong. Germline V gene lookup returns CDR1 SQVTM and CDR2 ANQGSEA. The CDR3 is 13 amino acids. CDR3: CSVEGTNSYEQYF. CDR3 DNA sequence: TGCAGCGTTGAGGGGACAAATTCCTACGAGCAGTACTTC.

The rearrangement uses TRBV7-9 and TRBJ2-7, with D hard to call. CDR1 and CDR2 (germline): SEHNR, FQNEAQ (reference sequence). Deletions cut 2 bases from V and 0 bases from J, with 5 bases between. The CDR3 spans 13 residues. CDR3 in amino acids: CASSLKSSYEQYF. As DNA, the CDR3 is TGTGCCAGCAGCTTAAAGAGCTCCTACGAGCAGTACTTC.

V usage is TRBV14 and J usage is TRBJ2-2, with a possible D match to TRBD1 (6 bases). Trimming removed 4 bases from V and 2 bases from J, with 14 bases in between. The CDR3 has 16 amino acids. Germline CDR1 reads SGHDN; CDR2 reads FVKESK. CDR3 coding DNA: TGTGCCAGCAGCCGACTCGGGACACTAAACACCGGGGAGCTGTTTTTT. Translating gives CASSRLGTLNTGELFF.

The chain has TRBV7-9 and TRBJ1-1; D is unclear. Trimming pared 2 bases from V and 4 bases from J, leaving 8 bases between. Germline CDR1 SEHNR, CDR2 FQNEAQ (reference sequence). The CDR3 is made up of 13 amino acids. The CDR3 spells CASSLSLGTEAFF. Written as DNA, the CDR3 is TGTGCCAGCAGCTTATCCCTCGGCACTGAAGCTTTCTTT.

The CDR3: CASSYTYQPQHF. The CDR3 DNA reads as TGTGCCAGCAGTTACACCTATCAGCCCCAGCATTTT. J is TRBJ1-5 and V is TRBV28; the D is unclear. The V and J ends lost 4 bases and 5 bases respectively, with 6 bases between them. This CDR3 spans 12 amino acids. From germline, CDR1 is MDHEN and CDR2 SYDVKM. The variable domain in full, completed from reference TRBV28 and TRBJ1-5, reads DVKVTQSSRYLVKRTGEKVFLECVQDMDHENMFWYRQDPGLGLRLIYFSYDVKMKEKGDIPEGYSVSREKKERFSLILESASTNQTSMYLCASSYTYQPQHFGDGTRLSIL.

This clone was counted a few times. This chain links TRBV19 with TRBJ2-6; TRBD2 aligns across 7 bases. The V gene's germline CDR1 is LNHDA and CDR2 SQIVND (reference sequence). Trimming removed 1 base from V and 2 bases from J; junction bases left unmatched: 8. This CDR3 has 18 amino acids. The CDR3 sequence: CASSIGGGAGPGANVLTF. The CDR3 DNA follows: TGTGCCAGTAGTATAGGGGGAGGGGCAGGGCCTGGGGCCAACGTCCTGACTTTC.

The rearrangement uses TRBV7-6 and TRBJ1-5; TRBD1 matches 9 bases. The CDR3 is made up of 15 amino acids. V was pared by 1 base and J by 3 bases, with 1 base of the junction left unmatched. Germline loops: CDR1 SGHVS, CDR2 FNYEAQ. The CDR3 DNA reads as TGTGCCAGCAGCTTAGAACAGGGGGCCAATCAGCCCCAGCATTTT. Protein sequence: CASSLEQGANQPQHF.

In this sample, this clone turned up once. This sequence joins TRBV11-3 and TRBJ2-7; the match to TRBD1 covers 8 bases. The CDR3 is made up of 13 amino acids. Germline values: CDR1 SGHNT, CDR2 YENEEA. V lost 8 bases and J lost 1; bases outside the gene matches: 4. The CDR3 nucleotides read TGTGCCAGCTCGGACAGGGCGTCCTACGAGCAGTACTTC. Protein sequence: CASSDRASYEQYF.

V usage is TRBV4-1 and J usage is TRBJ2-3; D remains unclear. The CDR3 has 13 residues. Per the germline V gene, CDR1 is MGHRA and CDR2 is YSYEKL. Trimming left V 1 base short and J 4 bases short, with 6 bases between. CDR3 DNA sequence: TGCGCCAGCAGCCAAGTTGCGTCAGATACGCAGTATTTT. It codes for CASSQVASDTQYF.